Given below is one T cell receptor (beta chain) in context. This specimen belongs to a study of T cell clones after liver transplantation. The assay was immunoSEQ multiplex PCR, and TCRdb's table has in-frame clones only and misses some. The table has 9,200 or so clones, approximately 82% seen once. This TCR derives from a human patient who received a liver transplant. These T cells may partly come from the graft donor. The input for sequencing was CD8+ T cells from blood, taken at the 22-month timepoint.

CDR3 loop: CASSSSSQQGRNSPLHF. The CDR3 bases are TGTGCCAGCAGCTCCTCAAGTCAACAGGGAAGGAATTCACCCCTCCACTTT. The genes are TRBV7-9 and TRBJ1-6; TRBD1 is a possible D gene (6 bases). Trimming took off 4 bases at V and 7 bases at J, with 20 bases between the two ends. Germline V gene lookup returns CDR1 SEHNR and CDR2 FQNEAQ (reference sequence). The CDR3 has 17 amino acids. Full variable domain (outside the CDR3, taken from reference TRBV7-9 and TRBJ1-6): DTGVSQNPRHKITKRGQNVTFRCDPISEHNRLYWYRQTLGQGPEFLTYFQNEAQLEKSRLLSDRFSAERPKGSFSTLEIQRTEQGDSAMYLCASSSSSQQGRNSPLHFGNGTRLTVT.